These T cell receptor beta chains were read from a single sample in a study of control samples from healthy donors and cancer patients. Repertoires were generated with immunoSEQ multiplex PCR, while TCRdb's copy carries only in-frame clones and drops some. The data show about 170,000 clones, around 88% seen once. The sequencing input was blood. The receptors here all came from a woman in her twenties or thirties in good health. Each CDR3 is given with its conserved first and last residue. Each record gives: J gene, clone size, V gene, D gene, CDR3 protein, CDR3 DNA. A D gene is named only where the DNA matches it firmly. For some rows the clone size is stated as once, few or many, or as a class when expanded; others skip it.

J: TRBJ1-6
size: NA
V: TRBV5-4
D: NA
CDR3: CASSSPGGDYNSPLHF
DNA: TGTGCCAGCAGCTCTCCGGGGGGCGATTATAATTCACCCCTCCACTTT

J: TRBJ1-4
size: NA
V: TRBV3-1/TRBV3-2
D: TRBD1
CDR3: CASSQRGQVEKLFF
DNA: TGTGCCAGCAGCCAAAGGGGGCAGGTTGAAAAACTGTTTTTT

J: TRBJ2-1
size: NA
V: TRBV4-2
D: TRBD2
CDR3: CASSQDGTQRGVNEQFF
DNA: TGTGCCAGCAGCCAAGATGGAACCCAGCGGGGGGTGAATGAGCAGTTCTTC

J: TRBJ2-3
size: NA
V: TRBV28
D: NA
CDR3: CASSRQIMGTDTQYF
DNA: TGTGCCAGCAGTAGACAGATAATGGGCACAGATACGCAGTATTTT

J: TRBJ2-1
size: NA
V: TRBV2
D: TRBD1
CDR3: CASSERTGVEQFF
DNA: TGTGCCAGCAGTGAACGGACAGGGGTAGAGCAGTTCTTC

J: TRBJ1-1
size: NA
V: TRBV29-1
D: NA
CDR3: CSVESTPNSGFF
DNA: TGCAGCGTTGAATCGACCCCCAACTCAGGTTTCTTT

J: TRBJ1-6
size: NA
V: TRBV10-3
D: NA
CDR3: CAISESRVTNSPLHF
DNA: TGTGCCATCAGTGAGTCCAGGGTAACCAATTCACCCCTCCACTTT

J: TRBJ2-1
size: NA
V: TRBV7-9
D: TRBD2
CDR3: CASSSLAGDFNEQFF
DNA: TGTGCCAGCAGCTCTTTAGCGGGAGACTTCAATGAGCAGTTCTTC

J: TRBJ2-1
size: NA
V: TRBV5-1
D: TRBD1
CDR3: CASSPSPGTDRYNEQFF
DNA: TGCGCCAGCAGCCCAAGTCCCGGGACAGATCGTTACAATGAGCAGTTCTTC

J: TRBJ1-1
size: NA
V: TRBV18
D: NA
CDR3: CASSPGQTRAFF
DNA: TGTGCCAGCTCACCAGGACAGACGAGAGCTTTCTTT

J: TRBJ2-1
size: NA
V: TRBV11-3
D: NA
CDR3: CASSFTAVIGEQFF
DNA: TGTGCCAGCAGCTTTACAGCCGTTATCGGTGAGCAGTTCTTC

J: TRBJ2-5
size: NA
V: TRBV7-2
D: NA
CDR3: CASSWGGETQYF
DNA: TGTGCCAGCAGCTGGGGTGGGGAGACCCAGTACTTC

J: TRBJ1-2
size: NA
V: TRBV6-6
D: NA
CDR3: CASSYEDSYGYTF
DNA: TGTGCCAGCAGTTACGAGGACAGCTATGGCTACACCTTC

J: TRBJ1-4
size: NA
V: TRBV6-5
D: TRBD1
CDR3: CASSYGAGGTEKLFF
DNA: TGTGCCAGCAGTTACGGGGCAGGGGGCACGGAAAAACTGTTTTTT

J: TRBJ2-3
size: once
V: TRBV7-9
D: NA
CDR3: CASSTHTDTQYF
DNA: TGTGCCAGCAGCACCCACACAGATACGCAGTATTTT

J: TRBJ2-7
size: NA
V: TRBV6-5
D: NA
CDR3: CASSYSRGRGLYEQYF
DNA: TGTGCCAGCAGTTACTCTCGGGGCAGGGGTTTGTACGAGCAGTACTTC

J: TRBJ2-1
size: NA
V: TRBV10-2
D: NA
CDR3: CASSESGSAVWGSDEQFF
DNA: TGCGCCAGCAGTGAGTCAGGCTCGGCGGTTTGGGGAAGCGATGAGCAGTTCTTC

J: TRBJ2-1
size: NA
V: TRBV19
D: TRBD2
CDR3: CASSPRTSGGENEQFF
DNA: TGTGCCAGTAGTCCCCGGACTAGCGGGGGTGAGAATGAGCAGTTCTTC

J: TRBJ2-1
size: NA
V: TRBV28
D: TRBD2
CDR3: CASSLIPEQNGLAAYNEQFF
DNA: TGTGCCAGCAGCCTTATACCCGAACAAAATGGACTAGCGGCATACAATGAGCAGTTCTTC

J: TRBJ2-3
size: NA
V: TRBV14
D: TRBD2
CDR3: CASSQDRAGPGTDTQYF
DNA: TGTGCCAGCAGCCAAGACAGAGCGGGACCAGGCACAGATACGCAGTATTTT

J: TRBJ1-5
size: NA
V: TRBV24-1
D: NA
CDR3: CATSPKGPVDSNQPQHF
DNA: TGTGCCACCAGTCCAAAAGGACCGGTCGATAGCAATCAGCCCCAGCATTTT

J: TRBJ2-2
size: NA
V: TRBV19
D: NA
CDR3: CASEGVRDANTGELFF
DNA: TGTGCCAGTGAGGGGGTGAGGGACGCGAACACCGGGGAGCTGTTTTTT

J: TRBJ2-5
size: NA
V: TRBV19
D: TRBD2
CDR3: CASRGLAGGQETQYF
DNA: TGTGCCAGTAGGGGACTAGCGGGAGGACAAGAGACCCAGTACTTC

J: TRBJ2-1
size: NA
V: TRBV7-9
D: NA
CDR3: CASSPDRNNEQFF
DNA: TGTGCCAGCAGCCCGGACAGAAACAATGAGCAGTTCTTC

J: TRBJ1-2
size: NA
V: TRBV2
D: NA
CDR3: CASRQQVSYGYTF
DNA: TGTGCCAGCAGACAACAGGTCTCCTATGGCTACACCTTC

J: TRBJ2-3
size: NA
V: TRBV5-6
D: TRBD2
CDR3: CASSFRASGRGTDTQYF
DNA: TGTGCCAGCAGCTTCCGGGCTAGCGGGAGGGGCACAGATACGCAGTATTTT

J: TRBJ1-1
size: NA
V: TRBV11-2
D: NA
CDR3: CASSLSRSVYERGAFF
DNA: TGTGCCAGCAGCTTATCCAGGTCTGTCTACGAGAGGGGAGCTTTCTTT

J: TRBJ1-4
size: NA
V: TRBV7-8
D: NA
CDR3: CASSLSTGINEKLFF
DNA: TGTGCCAGCAGCTTATCAACAGGGATAAATGAAAAACTGTTTTTT

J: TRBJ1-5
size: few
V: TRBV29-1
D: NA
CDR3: CSAAVLANQPQHF
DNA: TGCAGCGCGGCGGTCCTCGCGAATCAGCCCCAGCATTTT

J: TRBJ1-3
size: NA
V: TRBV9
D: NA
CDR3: CASSLLTGTTGNTIYF
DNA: TGTGCCAGCAGCCTCCTTACCGGGACAACTGGAAACACCATATATTTT

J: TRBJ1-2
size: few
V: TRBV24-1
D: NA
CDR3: CATSDPGYGYTF
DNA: TGTGCCACCAGTGATCCAGGGTACGGCTACACCTTC

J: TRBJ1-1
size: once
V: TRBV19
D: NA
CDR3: CASSIDSGGGTEAFF
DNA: TGTGCCAGTAGTATAGATTCCGGGGGCGGCACTGAAGCTTTCTTT

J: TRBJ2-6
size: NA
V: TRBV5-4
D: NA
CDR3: CASSLAGAGISGANVLTF
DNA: TGTGCCAGCAGCTTGGCCGGGGCAGGGATCTCTGGGGCCAACGTCCTGACTTTC

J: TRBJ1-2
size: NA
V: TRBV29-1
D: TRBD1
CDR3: CSVATPGTGANYGYTF
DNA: TGCAGCGTTGCAACACCCGGGACAGGGGCAAACTATGGCTACACCTTC

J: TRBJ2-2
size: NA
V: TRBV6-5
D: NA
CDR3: CASSGTTPGELFF
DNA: TGTGCCAGCAGCGGAACCACCCCCGGGGAGCTGTTTTTT